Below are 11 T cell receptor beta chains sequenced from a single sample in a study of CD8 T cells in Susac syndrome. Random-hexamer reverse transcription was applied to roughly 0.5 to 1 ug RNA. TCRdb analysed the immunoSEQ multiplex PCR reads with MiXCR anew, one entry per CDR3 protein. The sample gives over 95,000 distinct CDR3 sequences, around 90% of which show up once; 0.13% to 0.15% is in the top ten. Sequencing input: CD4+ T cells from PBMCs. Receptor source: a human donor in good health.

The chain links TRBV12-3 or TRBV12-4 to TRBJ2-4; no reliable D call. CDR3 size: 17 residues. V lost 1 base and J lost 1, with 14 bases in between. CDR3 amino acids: CASSLELGSVAKNIQYF. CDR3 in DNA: TGTGCCAGCAGTTTAGAGTTAGGGTCAGTGGCCAAAAACATTCAGTACTTC.

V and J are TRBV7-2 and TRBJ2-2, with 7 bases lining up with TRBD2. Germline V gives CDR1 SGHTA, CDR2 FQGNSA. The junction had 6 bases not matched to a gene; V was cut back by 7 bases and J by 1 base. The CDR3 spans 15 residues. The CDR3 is CASTVGGMNTGELFF. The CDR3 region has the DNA TGTGCCAGCACCGTGGGGGGGATGAACACCGGGGAGCTGTTTTTT.

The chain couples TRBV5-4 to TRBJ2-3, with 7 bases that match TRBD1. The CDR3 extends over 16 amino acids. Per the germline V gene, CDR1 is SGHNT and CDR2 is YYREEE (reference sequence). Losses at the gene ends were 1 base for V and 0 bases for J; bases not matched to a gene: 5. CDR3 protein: CASSLRLTGSTDTQYF. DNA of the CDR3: TGTGCCAGCAGCTTGAGACTGACAGGGAGCACAGATACGCAGTATTTT.

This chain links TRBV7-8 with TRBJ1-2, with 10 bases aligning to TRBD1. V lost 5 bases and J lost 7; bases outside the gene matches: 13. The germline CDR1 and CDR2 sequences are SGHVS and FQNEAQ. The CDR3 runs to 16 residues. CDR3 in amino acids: CASSPWSPGQGTGYTF. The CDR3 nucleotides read TGTGCCAGCAGCCCATGGTCCCCGGGACAGGGGACTGGCTACACCTTC.

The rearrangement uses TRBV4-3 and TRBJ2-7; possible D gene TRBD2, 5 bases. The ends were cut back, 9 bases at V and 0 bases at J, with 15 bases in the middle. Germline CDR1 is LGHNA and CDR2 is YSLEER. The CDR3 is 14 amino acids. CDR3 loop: CASALDVNSYEQYF. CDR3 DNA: TGCGCCAGTGCACTAGACGTCAACTCCTACGAGCAGTACTTC.

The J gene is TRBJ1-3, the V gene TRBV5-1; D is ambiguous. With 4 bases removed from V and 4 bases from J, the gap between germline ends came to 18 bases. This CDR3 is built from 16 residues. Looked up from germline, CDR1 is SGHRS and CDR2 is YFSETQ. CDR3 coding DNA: TGCGCCAGCAGCCTAAATCCGACTCAGACCGGAAACACCATATATTTT. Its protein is CASSLNPTQTGNTIYF. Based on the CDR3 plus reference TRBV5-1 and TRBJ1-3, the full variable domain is KAGVTQTPRYLIKTRGQQVTLSCSPISGHRSVSWYQQTPGQGLQFLFEYFSETQRNKGNFPGRFSGRQFSNSRSEMNVSTLELGDSALYLCASSLNPTQTGNTIYFGEGSWLTVV.

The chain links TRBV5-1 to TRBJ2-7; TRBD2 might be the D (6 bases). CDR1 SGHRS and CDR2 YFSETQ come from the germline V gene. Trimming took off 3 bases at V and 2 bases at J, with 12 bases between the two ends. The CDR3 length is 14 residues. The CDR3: CASSSEGPPYEQYF. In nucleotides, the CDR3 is TGCGCCAGCAGCTCGGAGGGGCCCCCCTACGAGCAGTACTTC.

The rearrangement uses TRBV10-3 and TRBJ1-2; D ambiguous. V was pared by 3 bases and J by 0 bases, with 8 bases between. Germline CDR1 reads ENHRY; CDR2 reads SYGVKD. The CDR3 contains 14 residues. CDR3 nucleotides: TGTGCCATCAGTGATCGGGCTACTAACTATGGCTACACCTTC. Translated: CAISDRATNYGYTF.

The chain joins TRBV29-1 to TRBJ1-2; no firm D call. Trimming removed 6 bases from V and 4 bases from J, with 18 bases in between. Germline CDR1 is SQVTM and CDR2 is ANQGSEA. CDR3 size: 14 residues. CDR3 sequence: CSVLLSGLIYGYTF. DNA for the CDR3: TGCAGCGTGCTATTGAGCGGATTAATCTATGGCTACACCTTC.

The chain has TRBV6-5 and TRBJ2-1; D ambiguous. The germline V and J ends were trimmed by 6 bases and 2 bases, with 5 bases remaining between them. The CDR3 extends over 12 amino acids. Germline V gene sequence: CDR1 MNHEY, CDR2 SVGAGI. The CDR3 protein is CASSQTYNEQFF. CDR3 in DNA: TGTGCCAGCAGCCAGACCTACAATGAGCAGTTCTTC.

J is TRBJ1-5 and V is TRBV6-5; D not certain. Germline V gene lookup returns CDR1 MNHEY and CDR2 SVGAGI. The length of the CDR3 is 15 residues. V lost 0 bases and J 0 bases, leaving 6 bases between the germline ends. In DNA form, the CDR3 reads TGTGCCAGCAGTTACTCCTACGATAGCAATCAGCCCCAGCATTTT. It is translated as CASSYSYDSNQPQHF.